The rows below give T cell receptor beta chains drawn from one sample of a study of T cell repertoires in cytomegalovirus infection. TCRdb reanalysed the reads using MiXCR and keeps one entry per CDR3 protein. The sample yields approximately 170,000 distinct CDR3 sequences, more than 15% seen once. Sequencing input: CD8+ T cells from PBMCs. Source of these receptors: a human donor in good health (CMV status not recorded). Some clones in this sample may be carry-over from other donors' samples. The conserved cysteine and the conserved F or W are not part of the CDR3 here.

v_gene	j_gene	CDR3aa
TRBV7-9	TRBJ2-1	ASLAGGAFTYNEQF
TRBV7-2	TRBJ2-5	ASGVAGGRETQY
TRBV6-6	TRBJ2-7	ASSYEAGGVYEQY
TRBV5-5	TRBJ1-2	ASSLAGQGPNYGYT
TRBV7-2	TRBJ1-2	ASSLSRPSYT
TRBV28	TRBJ2-3	ASSSRTSGSPLTDTQY
TRBV12-3/TRBV12-4	TRBJ1-5	ASSLSTHLGDRNQPQH
TRBV19	TRBJ2-7	ASAGGEPYEQY
TRBV29-1	TRBJ2-2	SVVGHNTGELF
TRBV7-3	TRBJ1-1	ASSSRGYTEAF
TRBV29-1	TRBJ2-2	SVEEAGKNTGELF
TRBV27	TRBJ2-1	ASSLVKAGGADEQF
TRBV6-6	TRBJ2-7	ASHYQGAYQVAYEQY
TRBV7-9	TRBJ1-1	ASRSSGLGAEAF
TRBV12-3/TRBV12-4	TRBJ2-5	ASSSTSRFQETQY
TRBV6-2/TRBV6-3	TRBJ2-7	ASKASAGGPHEQY
TRBV19	TRBJ1-2	ASSSRDRAEIYGYT
TRBV28	TRBJ2-1	ASSPLGGREGRAYNEQF
TRBV20-1	TRBJ1-3	SARLSRGPGNTIY
TRBV9	TRBJ2-1	ASSASEGLADYNEQF
TRBV10-2	TRBJ2-7	ASSAVVRETSYEQY
TRBV6-2/TRBV6-3	TRBJ2-7	ASSYPGQGVNEQY
TRBV7-2	TRBJ2-2	ASSHYGRQGFLNGELF
TRBV20-1	TRBJ2-5	SASATSSETQY
TRBV7-9	TRBJ2-7	ASSLPDRVKQY
TRBV7-9	TRBJ2-4	ASSGGGFLAKNIQY
TRBV6-2/TRBV6-3	TRBJ2-1	ASSPGTSGDNEQF
TRBV19	TRBJ2-1	ASSSGDWYNEQF
TRBV7-3	TRBJ1-2	ASSYQGGNGYT
TRBV7-2	TRBJ1-4	ASSGTEKLF
TRBV7-2	TRBJ2-5	ASSLNVRLAGAQETQY
TRBV7-9	TRBJ1-1	ASSSSGMGEAF